This passage covers 21 T cell receptor beta chains from one sample sequenced in a study of radiation and T cells in renal cell carcinoma. Stated time point: baseline pretreatment blood. The treatment was: 15 Gy SBRT to primary tumor, nephrectomy 4 weeks later. Assay used: immunoSEQ multiplex PCR; TCRdb lists only in-frame clones, some missing. The sample consists of around 94,000 clones, 70% to 90% of them appearing once. The sample in question was blood, obtained from a patient whose treatment included radiotherapy and nephrectomy. These receptor sequences come from a man aged 50 to 60 with renal cell carcinoma.

About this clone itself: Within the sample, other DNA sequences also encode this same CDR3. Here the CDR3 DNA reads TGTGCCAGTAGTATTCGACGGAACACTGAAGCTTTCTTT. This sequence encodes CASSIRRNTEAFF. This rearrangement joins TRBV19 to TRBJ1-1; D not certain. V gave up 3 bases and J gave up 1 base, with 6 bases separating them. This CDR3 is 13 amino acids long. Germline V gives CDR1 LNHDA, CDR2 SQIVND (reference sequence).

The rearrangement joins TRBV23-1 to TRBJ2-6, with TRBD1 matching 7 bases. TRBV23-1 falls under the ORF class, with uncertain function. CDR3 length: 18 residues. The V and J ends lost 5 bases and 2 bases, in that order; junction bases with no gene match: 12. The DNA for the CDR3 is TGCGCCAGCAGTAGGCCGACAGGGTACTTAGCTGGGGCCAACGTCCTGACTTTC. Translated: CASSRPTGYLAGANVLTF.

The V gene is TRBV4-1, the J gene TRBJ2-7, with 8 nucleotides matching TRBD1. The CDR3 loop spans 17 amino acids. The ends lost 3 bases at V and 3 bases at J; junction bases unmatched: 13. Germline V lookup: CDR1 MGHRA, CDR2 YSYEKL. CDR3 in DNA: TGCGCCAGCAGCCAGTATCCGACCGGGACAGGAAGCTACGAGCAGTACTTC. Protein: CASSQYPTGTGSYEQYF.

This clone was counted only a few times. This rearrangement joins TRBV18 to TRBJ1-2; 7 positions match TRBD1. Unmatched junction bases numbered 2, after V lost 3 bases and J lost 10 bases. Germline assignment: CDR1 KGHSH and CDR2 LQKENI. CDR3 size: 11 residues. This chain's CDR3 is CASSPDRDYTF. Written as DNA, the CDR3 is TGTGCCAGCTCACCCGACAGGGACTACACCTTC. The full variable domain, with the rest looked up from reference TRBV18 and TRBJ1-2, is NAGVMQNPRHLVRRRGQEARLRCSPMKGHSHVYWYRQLPEEGLKFMVYLQKENIIDESGMPKERFSAEFPKEGPSILRIQQVVRGDSAAYFCASSPDRDYTFGSGTRLTVV.

The chain has TRBV30 and TRBJ1-5; no definite D call. Trimming pared 0 bases from V and 7 bases from J, leaving 10 bases between. This CDR3 comprises 13 residues. Germline loops: CDR1 GTSNPN, CDR2 SVGIG (reference sequence). CDR3 sequence: CAWSVSSSQPQHF. CDR3 bases: TGTGCCTGGAGTGTCAGCAGCAGCCAGCCCCAGCATTTT.

CDR3 nucleotide sequence: TGTGCCAGCAGCCGGGACAGCCTCTACAATGAGCAGTTCTTC. This gives the protein CASSRDSLYNEQFF. The chain couples TRBV6-6 to TRBJ2-1; TRBD1 matches at 7 bases. CDR3 length: 14 amino acids. The V segment lost 6 bases and the J segment 3 bases; nucleotides outside the gene matches: 5. The germline V gene encodes CDR1 MNHNY and CDR2 SVGAGI (reference sequence).

The chain has TRBV7-2 and TRBJ1-4; 10 nucleotides match TRBD1. V trimming: 7 bases; J trimming: 5 bases; junction bases outside the gene matches: 4. This CDR3 is built from 14 residues. CDR1 and CDR2 from the germline V gene are SGHTA and FQGNSA. The CDR3 reads CASMQGQGNEKLFF. CDR3 nucleotides: TGTGCCAGCATGCAGGGACAGGGGAATGAAAAACTGTTTTTT.

This chain joins TRBV30 and TRBJ1-6, with D unresolved. The CDR3 sequence is 13 residues long. Germline loops: CDR1 GTSNPN, CDR2 SVGIG (reference sequence). The V gene lost 4 bases and the J gene lost 5 bases, with 9 bases spanning the gap. The CDR3 loop is CAWNTTDNSPLHF. CDR3 DNA: TGTGCCTGGAACACTACTGATAATTCACCCCTCCACTTT.

The chain combines TRBV5-1 with TRBJ2-5; 11 nucleotides agree with TRBD2. J lost 3 bases, V lost 0 bases, and 1 base had no gene match. This CDR3 spans 15 amino acids. Germline values: CDR1 SGHRS, CDR2 YFSETQ. The DNA for the CDR3 is TGCGCCAGCAGCTTGGAACTAGCGGGGGAAGAGACCCAGTACTTC. Its protein product is CASSLELAGEETQYF.

The chain carries TRBV2 and TRBJ1-5; D is unresolved. Germline CDR1 SNHLY, CDR2 FYNNEI. The CDR3 runs to 13 residues. V was trimmed by 2 bases and J by 7 bases, leaving 9 bases between them. This CDR3 reads CASSELWLQPQHF. The CDR3 coding sequence is TGTGCCAGCAGTGAATTGTGGTTACAGCCCCAGCATTTT.

The rearrangement joins TRBV30 to TRBJ2-6; possible D gene TRBD1, 6 bases. Per germline, CDR1 GTSNPN and CDR2 SVGIG (reference sequence). The CDR3 has 19 amino acids. With 3 bases removed from V and 1 base from J, the gap between germline ends came to 22 bases. The CDR3 region has the DNA TGTGCCTGGAGCCCCCTGGACAGTGAATTTTTGTCTGGGGCCAACGTCCTGACTTTC. Translation gives CAWSPLDSEFLSGANVLTF.

The V call is TRBV5-4, the J call TRBJ1-2; 9 positions match TRBD1. Germline V lookup: CDR1 SGHNT, CDR2 YYREEE (reference sequence). Trimming cost V 4 bases and J 5 bases; bases outside gene matches: 6. The CDR3 is made up of 14 amino acids. The CDR3 here is CASSPLDRGYGYTF. The DNA of the CDR3 is TGTGCCAGCAGCCCCTTGGACAGGGGATATGGCTACACCTTC.

The chain recombines TRBV19 with TRBJ2-4; D assignment may be TRBD1 or TRBD2 (6 bases each). CDR1 is LNHDA, CDR2 SQIVND, per germline (reference sequence). The CDR3 is made up of 14 amino acids. The V end was cut by 6 bases, the J end by 7 bases, with 16 bases between. The CDR3 DNA reads TGTGCCAGTAGCCTGGAGGGGCAGGGGAACATTCAGTACTTC. This sequence encodes CASSLEGQGNIQYF.

The chain has TRBV2 and TRBJ1-5; D gene unclear. The CDR3 has 17 amino acids. The V end lost 1 base, the J end lost 1 base, and 14 bases lay between the germline ends. CDR1 and CDR2 from the germline V gene are SNHLY and FYNNEI. CDR3 protein: CASSEVWVRVSNQPQHF. The DNA for the CDR3 is TGTGCCAGCAGTGAAGTCTGGGTTCGGGTCAGCAATCAGCCCCAGCATTTT.

V is TRBV11-2 and J is TRBJ2-3; the D gene is possibly TRBD1 (6 bases). V lost 4 bases to trimming and J lost 4 bases, with 12 bases between them. This CDR3 has 14 residues. Per germline, CDR1 SGHAT and CDR2 FQNNGV. The CDR3 DNA is TGTGCCAGCAGCTACCGGGACAAATCAGATACGCAGTATTTT. Translated, it gives CASSYRDKSDTQYF. Combining the CDR3 with reference TRBV11-2 and TRBJ2-3 gives the whole variable domain EAGVAQSPRYKIIEKRQSVAFWCNPISGHATLYWYQQILGQGPKLLIQFQNNGVVDDSQLPKDRFSAERLKGVDSTLKIQPAKLEDSAVYLCASSYRDKSDTQYFGPGTRLTVL.

V usage is TRBV7-2 and J usage is TRBJ2-7; TRBD2 aligns across 12 bases. Germline assignment: CDR1 SGHTA and CDR2 FQGNSA. V was clipped by 0 bases and J by 3 bases; unmatched bases: 9. The CDR3 is 18 amino acids. For the CDR3, the DNA is TGTGCCAGCAGCTTAGCCCCTAGCGGGGGGGCTACTCGCTACGAGCAGTACTTC. Amino acid sequence: CASSLAPSGGATRYEQYF.

The rearrangement links TRBV6-1 to TRBJ1-4; D may be TRBD1 (5 bases). The germline V gene encodes CDR1 MNHNS and CDR2 SASEGT. The V end lost 7 bases, the J end lost 6 bases, and 15 bases lay between the germline ends. This CDR3 contains 14 residues. This CDR3 reads CASTKTRVDEKLFF. The CDR3 DNA reads as TGTGCCAGCACTAAAACCAGGGTCGATGAAAAACTGTTTTTT.

The chain is built from TRBV29-1 and TRBJ2-1; 8 nucleotides line up with TRBD1. Germline CDR1 is SQVTM and CDR2 is ANQGSEA. This CDR3 has 16 residues. Trimming at V came to 2 bases and at J to 8 bases, leaving 14 bases not matched to a gene. The DNA of the CDR3 is TGCAGCGTTGAACAGGGGGCAGGGGTATCCAATGATGAGCAGTTCTTC. Encoded protein: CSVEQGAGVSNDEQFF.

The chain recombines TRBV5-1 with TRBJ2-7, with 8 bases fitting TRBD2. This CDR3 has 15 amino acids. Unmatched junction bases numbered 15, after V lost 6 bases and J lost 7 bases. Germline lookup yields CDR1 SGHRS and CDR2 YFSETQ. CDR3 protein: CASTLGGAGVGEQYF. The CDR3 DNA is TGCGCCAGCACCCTAGGGGGAGCGGGAGTGGGAGAGCAGTACTTC.

J is TRBJ2-1 and V is TRBV7-2, with D uncertain. V lost 5 bases to trimming and J lost 4 bases, with 15 bases between them. From germline, CDR1 is SGHTA and CDR2 FQGNSA. The CDR3 has 15 amino acids. The CDR3 sequence is CASSTQASLYNEQFF. CDR3 nucleotides: TGTGCCAGCAGCACCCAAGCGAGTCTGTACAATGAGCAGTTCTTC.

The chain recombines TRBV6-5 with TRBJ1-4; TRBD1 is a possible D gene (5 bases). Germline loops: CDR1 MNHEY, CDR2 SVGAGI. Trimming pared 2 bases from V and 4 bases from J, leaving 11 bases between. The CDR3 length is 15 residues. CDR3 in amino acids: CASSYRGEGNEKLFF. The CDR3 nucleotides are TGTGCCAGCAGTTACCGGGGCGAGGGTAATGAAAAACTGTTTTTT.